A selection of T cell receptor beta chains follows, all from one sample in a study of T cell responses to AZD1222 COVID-19 vaccine. Generated by immunoSEQ multiplex PCR, the TCRdb table keeps only in-frame clones and is missing some. The sample has more than 150,000 clones, approximately 92% seen once. Sequenced here: peripheral blood, sampled on day 0 of AZD1222 vaccination. These receptors were taken from an adult in good health. Each CDR3 is given with its conserved first and last residue. The order of the fields is clone size, CDR3 length, V gene, J gene, CDR3 protein. Clone size is not always given. Where it is, it says once, few, many or a class for expanded clones.

abundance: once; len: 15; v_gene: TRBV2; j_gene: TRBJ1-1; CDR3aa: CASSDIGGGSGEAFF
abundance: NA; len: 16; v_gene: TRBV4-3; j_gene: TRBJ1-1; CDR3aa: CASSQDHRGMNTEAFF
abundance: NA; len: 16; v_gene: TRBV24-1; j_gene: TRBJ2-1; CDR3aa: CATSDLVGTGIDEQFF
abundance: NA; len: 12; v_gene: TRBV2; j_gene: TRBJ1-1; CDR3aa: CASSALYGPAFF
abundance: many; len: 13; v_gene: TRBV12-3/TRBV12-4; j_gene: TRBJ1-2; CDR3aa: CASSSDRRVGYTF
abundance: NA; len: 12; v_gene: TRBV12-3/TRBV12-4; j_gene: TRBJ1-1; CDR3aa: CASSPLLRGAFF
abundance: once; len: 14; v_gene: TRBV2; j_gene: TRBJ1-1; CDR3aa: CASSAGRVGTEAFF
abundance: NA; len: 17; v_gene: TRBV11-2; j_gene: TRBJ1-6; CDR3aa: CASSLGEATFVNSPLHF
abundance: NA; len: 14; v_gene: TRBV3-1/TRBV3-2; j_gene: TRBJ1-5; CDR3aa: CASSQDRQAKPQHF
abundance: NA; len: 16; v_gene: TRBV21-1; j_gene: TRBJ1-6; CDR3aa: CASSARDRGLGSPLHF
abundance: few; len: 15; v_gene: TRBV9; j_gene: TRBJ1-2; CDR3aa: CASSVAGQGAGGYTF
abundance: once; len: 14; v_gene: TRBV28; j_gene: TRBJ2-2; CDR3aa: CASRLSGGAGELFF
abundance: few; len: 18; v_gene: TRBV7-7; j_gene: TRBJ2-3; CDR3aa: CASSLALFGSEGTDTQYF
abundance: NA; len: 16; v_gene: TRBV27; j_gene: TRBJ1-5; CDR3aa: CASSWGGGAGNQPQHF
abundance: NA; len: 15; v_gene: TRBV9; j_gene: TRBJ2-5; CDR3aa: CASSVGARVGETQYF
abundance: NA; len: 17; v_gene: TRBV28; j_gene: TRBJ2-5; CDR3aa: CASSLLGLAGEGETQYF
abundance: NA; len: 13; v_gene: TRBV19; j_gene: TRBJ1-1; CDR3aa: CASTTTGSTEAFF
abundance: NA; len: 17; v_gene: TRBV10-1; j_gene: TRBJ1-3; CDR3aa: CASSRIPDSTSGNTIYF
abundance: NA; len: 13; v_gene: TRBV5-6; j_gene: TRBJ2-1; CDR3aa: CASRLAGGGEQFF
abundance: NA; len: 14; v_gene: TRBV6-2/TRBV6-3; j_gene: TRBJ1-6; CDR3aa: CASSPGGGLSPLHF
abundance: NA; len: 12; v_gene: TRBV5-4; j_gene: TRBJ1-2; CDR3aa: CASSPDTRGYTF
abundance: NA; len: 16; v_gene: TRBV3-1/TRBV3-2; j_gene: TRBJ2-7; CDR3aa: CASSQESGTGFYEQYF
abundance: NA; len: 14; v_gene: TRBV2; j_gene: TRBJ1-1; CDR3aa: CASSGDRGNTEAFF
abundance: NA; len: 14; v_gene: TRBV6-5; j_gene: TRBJ1-2; CDR3aa: CASSQPGPHYGYTF
abundance: NA; len: 18; v_gene: TRBV11-2; j_gene: TRBJ2-7; CDR3aa: CASSLRWWDQGQGDEQYF
abundance: NA; len: 14; v_gene: TRBV5-4; j_gene: TRBJ1-4; CDR3aa: CASSLGQAGEKLFF
abundance: NA; len: 15; v_gene: TRBV11-1; j_gene: TRBJ2-1; CDR3aa: CASSVTSGAYNEQFF
abundance: NA; len: 12; v_gene: TRBV29-1; j_gene: TRBJ1-2; CDR3aa: CSVYGQNYGYTF
abundance: NA; len: 16; v_gene: TRBV11-2; j_gene: TRBJ2-3; CDR3aa: CASSFLTSGRKDTQYF
abundance: NA; len: 13; v_gene: TRBV29-1; j_gene: TRBJ2-3; CDR3aa: CSVDAGGTDTQYF
abundance: NA; len: 16; v_gene: TRBV9; j_gene: TRBJ1-1; CDR3aa: CASSVGDLALGTEAFF
abundance: NA; len: 12; v_gene: TRBV18; j_gene: TRBJ2-4; CDR3aa: CASSPPGGIQYF
abundance: NA; len: 15; v_gene: TRBV2; j_gene: TRBJ1-6; CDR3aa: CASSEQDSNRSPLHF
abundance: NA; len: 16; v_gene: TRBV24-1; j_gene: TRBJ2-3; CDR3aa: CATSDSQAGSTDTQYF
abundance: NA; len: 11; v_gene: TRBV18; j_gene: TRBJ2-7; CDR3aa: CASSPNYEQYF
abundance: NA; len: 14; v_gene: TRBV27; j_gene: TRBJ1-1; CDR3aa: CASGSFRTNTEAFF
abundance: NA; len: 16; v_gene: TRBV11-2; j_gene: TRBJ1-5; CDR3aa: CASSPRGGGSNQPQHF